Shown below are 18 T cell receptor beta chains from a single sample sequenced in a study of T cells in narcolepsy. Only in-frame clones appear in the TCRdb table, and some are missing; sequencing was by immunoSEQ multiplex PCR. The sample lists some 34,000 clones, over 65% occurring once. The sequenced sample was memory (CD45RA-) CD4+ T cells from blood. These TCRs come from a human donor in good health.

This chain links TRBV10-3 with TRBJ2-5; D is unclear. There are 14 residues in the CDR3. Germline V CDR1 and CDR2: ENHRY, SYGVKD. The V and J ends lost 0 bases and 5 bases respectively, with 10 bases between them. Here the CDR3 DNA reads TGTGCCATCAGTGAGTCCAGCATCCCGGAGACCCAGTACTTC. Translation gives CAISESSIPETQYF.

The chain joins TRBV28 to TRBJ2-3, with D uncertain. Germline assignment: CDR1 MDHEN and CDR2 SYDVKM. CDR3 length: 14 residues. V lost 3 bases and J 12 bases, leaving 19 bases between the germline ends. The CDR3 sequence: CASSFPPASGTQYF. The CDR3 DNA sequence: TGTGCCAGCAGTTTTCCCCCTGCCTCAGGAACTCAGTATTTT.

The chain employs TRBV11-2 and TRBJ2-3; a weak D match, TRBD1 (6 bases). The V gene lost 4 bases and the J gene lost 2 bases, with 10 bases spanning the gap. This CDR3 region has 14 residues. Germline CDR1 is SGHAT and CDR2 is FQNNGV. CDR3 region: CASSSTGITDTQYF. DNA for the CDR3: TGTGCCAGCAGCTCAACAGGGATCACAGATACGCAGTATTTT.

The chain links TRBV6-6 to TRBJ2-2; 10 nucleotides line up with TRBD2. CDR1 is MNHNY, CDR2 SVGAGI, per germline (reference sequence). The V and J ends lost 5 bases and 2 bases, in that order; junction bases with no gene match: 5. This CDR3 region has 16 residues. CDR3 sequence: CASSNPSGSNTGELFF. The CDR3 DNA follows: TGTGCCAGCAGTAACCCTAGCGGGAGTAACACCGGGGAGCTGTTTTTT.

This chain links TRBV30 with TRBJ1-2; perhaps TRBD1 as D (6 bases). The germline V and J ends were trimmed by 8 bases and 0 bases, with 19 bases remaining between them. The germline V gene encodes CDR1 GTSNPN and CDR2 SVGIG (reference sequence). The CDR3 sequence is 15 residues long. The CDR3 DNA is TGTGCCGCCCAGGGGTTACTGCGATCTAACTATGGCTACACCTTC. This codes for CAAQGLLRSNYGYTF.

A few counts support this clone. This chain connects TRBV7-2 to TRBJ2-5; D call uncertain. V lost 5 bases, J lost 5 bases, and 18 bases lay in between. The CDR3 loop spans 15 amino acids. Germline V gene lookup returns CDR1 SGHTA and CDR2 FQGNSA. The chain's CDR3 is CASSQSRTAPETQYF. The CDR3 nucleotides are TGTGCCAGCAGCCAATCGAGGACCGCCCCGGAGACCCAGTACTTC.

The rearrangement uses TRBV7-6 and TRBJ2-3; D might be TRBD2 (7 bases). With 11 bases removed from V and 0 bases from J, the gap between germline ends came to 15 bases. Germline loops: CDR1 SGHVS, CDR2 FNYEAQ. This CDR3 comprises 14 residues. The CDR3 nucleotides read TGTGCCGGGGGCGGGAGACTTAGCACAGATACGCAGTATTTT. Amino acid sequence: CAGGGRLSTDTQYF.

This clone was recorded only once. The chain is built from TRBV6-5 and TRBJ2-4; D is possibly TRBD1 (5 bases). Germline V gene data show CDR1 as MNHEY and CDR2 as SVGAGI. V was trimmed by 5 bases and J by 5 bases, leaving 13 bases between them. The CDR3 length is 14 residues. CDR3 nucleotide sequence: TGTGCCAGCAGTCCGGCAGGGCGCCAAAACATTCAGTACTTC. As protein: CASSPAGRQNIQYF.

CDR3 nucleotide sequence: TGTGCCAGCAGCGACGGACTAGCGGGGATAAATGAGCAGTTCTTC. As protein: CASSDGLAGINEQFF. The V gene is TRBV7-7, the J gene TRBJ2-1, with TRBD2 matching 12 bases. This CDR3 spans 15 amino acids. CDR1 is SSHAT, CDR2 FNYEAQ, per germline (reference sequence). J lost 7 bases, V lost 5 bases, and 6 bases had no gene match.

This rearrangement joins TRBV6-1 to TRBJ1-2; no firm D call. CDR3 length: 13 residues. Germline CDR1 is MNHNS and CDR2 is SASEGT. The ends were cut back, 4 bases at V and 0 bases at J, with 6 bases in the middle. The CDR3 nucleotides are TGTGCCAGCAGTGCCAGCGCTAACTATGGCTACACCTTC. Amino acid sequence: CASSASANYGYTF.

The chain couples TRBV6-1 to TRBJ2-1, with a weak D call TRBD2 (5 bases). From germline, CDR1 is MNHNS and CDR2 SASEGT. V gave up 6 bases and J gave up 5 bases, with 11 bases separating them. The CDR3 length is 13 residues. CDR3 residues: CASSPLGNNEQFF. The CDR3, as DNA: TGTGCCAGCAGCCCACTAGGAAACAATGAGCAGTTCTTC.

This clone turned up a few times. This chain's CDR3 is CAWNSGANVLTF. CDR3 DNA: TGTGCCTGGAACTCTGGGGCCAACGTCCTGACTTTC. V and J are TRBV30 and TRBJ2-6, with D unresolved. Germline assignment: CDR1 GTSNPN and CDR2 SVGIG (reference sequence). There are 12 residues in the CDR3. V was pared by 4 bases and J by 0 bases, with 1 base between.

This chain uses TRBV5-1 with TRBJ2-5; D may be TRBD1 (6 bases). Between the trimmed V and J ends, which lost 0 bases and 11 bases, there was a span of 14 bases. CDR1 is SGHRS, CDR2 YFSETQ, per germline. The CDR3 extends over 13 amino acids. Here the CDR3 DNA reads TGCGCCAGCAGCTTGGGAGGACAGAGGGAGCAGTACTTC. It is translated as CASSLGGQREQYF. The full variable domain, in which reference TRBV5-1 and TRBJ2-5 provide the parts outside the CDR3, is KAGVTQTPRYLIKTRGQQVTLSCSPISGHRSVSWYQQTPGQGLQFLFEYFSETQRNKGNFPGRFSGRQFSNSRSEMNVSTLELGDSALYLCASSLGGQREQYFGPGTRLLVL.

CDR3 protein: CASTRGVSTDTQYF. The DNA for the CDR3 is TGTGCCAGCACCAGGGGGGTTAGCACAGATACGCAGTATTTT. The V gene is TRBV6-6, the J gene TRBJ2-3; a possible D gene is TRBD1 (7 bases). Per germline, CDR1 MNHNY and CDR2 SVGAGI (reference sequence). This CDR3 has 14 residues. V lost 7 bases and J 0 bases, leaving 11 bases between the germline ends.

On this clone: The same CDR3 can be traced to other DNA sequences in this sample. V is TRBV7-9 and J is TRBJ2-3; no definite D call. CDR3 length: 13 residues. V lost 1 base and J 1 base, leaving 3 bases between the germline ends. CDR1 SEHNR and CDR2 FQNEAQ come from the germline V gene (reference sequence). The CDR3 nucleotides read TGTGCCAGCAGCTTAGTCGGCACAGATACGCAGTATTTT. As protein: CASSLVGTDTQYF.

V usage is TRBV11-3 and J usage is TRBJ1-6; D remains unclear. Deletions cut 1 base from V and 7 bases from J, with 14 bases between. Germline-derived CDR1 and CDR2 are SGHNT and YENEEA. The CDR3 is 16 amino acids. The DNA of the CDR3 is TGTGCCAGCAGCTTAGTCAATAGCGGTCTCAATTCACCCCTCCACTTT. It specifies CASSLVNSGLNSPLHF.

This clone is medium-sized. The rearrangement uses TRBV5-4 and TRBJ2-3; D not certain. V lost 1 base, J lost 6 bases, and 12 bases lay in between. Germline assignment: CDR1 SGHNT and CDR2 YYREEE (reference sequence). CDR3 length: 14 amino acids. CDR3 coding DNA: TGTGCCAGCAGCTTGTCTACGGATTTGGATACGCAGTATTTT. This codes for CASSLSTDLDTQYF.

V gene TRBV28 combines with J gene TRBJ1-5, with D tentatively TRBD1 (6 bases). The CDR3 is 14 amino acids. The V end was cut by 2 bases, the J end by 3 bases, with 8 bases between. The germline V gene has CDR1 MDHEN and CDR2 SYDVKM. The DNA for the CDR3 is TGTGCCAGCAGTTTAGGACAGCTCAATCAGCCCCAGCATTTT. Protein: CASSLGQLNQPQHF.